Listed below are T cell receptor beta chains from one sample, sequenced in a study of T cell responses to AZD1222 COVID-19 vaccine. The table came from immunoSEQ multiplex PCR; TCRdb's copy has only in-frame clones and leaves some out. The sample has some 130,000 clones, approximately 88% seen once; the top ten hold roughly 3.5%. The sequencing used peripheral blood, collected on day 0 of AZD1222 vaccination. All receptors come from an adult in good health. The CDR3 runs from the conserved cysteine through the conserved F or W. The D gene is left open where the match is weak. The size entry is marked missing in some rows and otherwise reads once, few, many or a size class.

clone_size	v_call	j_call	d_call	cdr3_nt	cdr3_aa
.	TRBV7-2	TRBJ1-1	.	TGTGCCAGCAGCCCGAGACCCGACAGTTTTGAAGCTTTCTTT	CASSPRPDSFEAFF
.	TRBV6-2/TRBV6-3	TRBJ1-1	.	TGTGCCAGCAGTTCGCGAGTTGACACTGAAGCTTTCTTT	CASSSRVDTEAFF
.	TRBV29-1	TRBJ1-4	.	TGCAGCGTTGGGGCCCTTCGGGGGGTAGAAGAAAAACTGTTTTTT	CSVGALRGVEEKLFF
.	TRBV12-3/TRBV12-4	TRBJ1-1	TRBD1	TGTGCCAGCAGCGGACAGGTCAACACTGAAGCTTTCTTT	CASSGQVNTEAFF
.	TRBV6-6	TRBJ1-5	TRBD1	TGTGCCAGCAGCCCAACTACGGACAGGGGACTGCATTTT	CASSPTTDRGLHF
.	TRBV6-1	TRBJ1-2	.	TGTGCCAGCAGTGAACCCATTTATGGCTACACCTTC	CASSEPIYGYTF
.	TRBV9	TRBJ1-4	.	TGTGCCAGCAGCCCCACGACAGCAACTAATGAAAAACTGTTTTTT	CASSPTTATNEKLFF
.	TRBV19	TRBJ1-2	.	TGTGCCAGTAGTATGTTTCTCCAGGCACTTAACTATGGCTACACCTTC	CASSMFLQALNYGYTF
once	TRBV7-2	TRBJ1-1	TRBD1	TGTGCCAGCAGCATTCAACAGGGGGCCACTGAAGCTTTCTTT	CASSIQQGATEAFF
.	TRBV12-3/TRBV12-4	TRBJ2-1	.	TGTGCCAGCAGTCCCCTTGATTACAATGAGCAGTTCTTC	CASSPLDYNEQFF
.	TRBV6-5	TRBJ1-2	.	TGTGCCAGCAGTTACCCACATTCTTACTATGGCTACACCTTC	CASSYPHSYYGYTF
.	TRBV10-1	TRBJ2-5	TRBD1	TGCGCCAGCAGTGAGCGGACAGGGCAAGAGACCCAGTACTTC	CASSERTGQETQYF
.	TRBV9	TRBJ2-3	TRBD1	TGTGCCAGCAGCGGCGGGGGACAGGGAATGGATACGCAGTATTTT	CASSGGGQGMDTQYF
.	TRBV6-4	TRBJ1-3	.	TGTGCCAGCAGTAAAATGCGCCCGTGGGAGTACTCTGGAAACACCATATATTTT	CASSKMRPWEYSGNTIYF
.	TRBV3-1/TRBV3-2	TRBJ1-6	TRBD1	TGTGCCAGCAGAGGTTTGGGACAGTATAATTCACCCCTCCACTTT	CASRGLGQYNSPLHF
once	TRBV5-1	TRBJ2-1	.	TGCGCCAGCAGCTTATGGACGGATTACAATGAGCAGTTCTTC	CASSLWTDYNEQFF
few	TRBV18	TRBJ1-2	.	TGTGCCAGCTCATCTCGGACAGAAAACTATGGCTACACCTTC	CASSSRTENYGYTF
.	TRBV19	TRBJ1-6	TRBD1	TGTGCCAGTAGTCAAACCCGGACAGGAACCAGCTCCTATAATTCACCCCTCCACTTT	CASSQTRTGTSSYNSPLHF
.	TRBV2	TRBJ1-1	.	TGTGCCAGCAACCTTGGGGGGGGGCGTGCCACTGAAGCTTTCTTT	CASNLGGGRATEAFF
.	TRBV4-3	TRBJ1-4	.	TGCGCCAGCAGACAGCCTGCGGGGGGAAAACTGTTTTTT	CASRQPAGGKLFF
.	TRBV30	TRBJ1-6	.	TGTGCCTGGAGTGTACAGCAGGGTACAGATTCACCCCTCCACTTT	CAWSVQQGTDSPLHF
.	TRBV7-8	TRBJ1-6	.	TGTGCCAGCAGCTTAGCGCAGGGGAATTCACCCCTCCACTTT	CASSLAQGNSPLHF
.	TRBV29-1	TRBJ1-6	TRBD1	TGCAGCGTTTTGACCGGGACAGGGAATAGGGCGGACTCACCCCTCCACTTT	CSVLTGTGNRADSPLHF
.	TRBV19	TRBJ1-1	.	TGTGCCAGCCGGGGGCCTACAGGGTACACTGAAGCTTTCTTT	CASRGPTGYTEAFF
.	TRBV2	TRBJ2-5	.	TGTGCCAGCATCGGGACTGGCGAAGAGACCCAGTACTTC	CASIGTGEETQYF
.	TRBV7-9	TRBJ2-2	.	TGTGCCAGCAGCTTAAACGCCCGGGGACGGAACACCGGGGAGCTGTTTTTT	CASSLNARGRNTGELFF
once	TRBV5-5	TRBJ1-6	.	TGTGCCAGCAGAGGGTTCTCCTATAATTCACCCCTCCACTTT	CASRGFSYNSPLHF
.	TRBV7-2	TRBJ2-4	TRBD2	TGTGCCAGCAGCTTAGGCCTAGCGGGGGGGCTAGCCAAAAACATTCAGTACTTC	CASSLGLAGGLAKNIQYF
.	TRBV5-1	TRBJ1-3	.	TGCGCCAGCAGCTTGGATCAGGCGAGCTCTGGAAACACCATATATTTT	CASSLDQASSGNTIYF
.	TRBV10-3	TRBJ1-5	.	TGTGCCATCAGTGAATCCCAGGGCAATCAGCCCCAGCATTTT	CAISESQGNQPQHF
.	TRBV19	TRBJ2-3	TRBD2	TGTGCCAGTAGTATAAGCGGGGGGAGCCCCACAGATACGCAGTATTTT	CASSISGGSPTDTQYF
.	TRBV6-1	TRBJ2-1	TRBD2	TGTGCCAGCAGTGTGGGGACTAGCGGGGGTAGGAATGAGCAGTTCTTC	CASSVGTSGGRNEQFF